The clone carrying this T cell receptor beta chain appeared many times. This sample was included in a study of CD4 and CD8 cells across lung adenocarcinoma regions. CDR3 size: 13 residues. V was clipped by 0 bases and J by 4 bases, with 6 bases between them. CDR1 and CDR2 (germline): WSHSY, SAAADI. TCRdb recomputed calls from the PCR reads with MiXCR, one row per CDR3 protein. Among about 25,000 distinct CDR3 sequences, about half were seen once, and the ten largest hold more than 40%. The sequenced sample consisted of CD8+ T cells from the center of a lung tumor. V gene TRBV10-2 combines with J gene TRBJ1-2; TRBD1 might be the D (5 bases). This TCR was recovered from a male donor with lung adenocarcinoma. The CD4 and CD8 labels of this study may be unreliable. This CDR3 is CASSESGAYGYTF. The CDR3 region has the DNA TGCGCCAGCAGTGAGTCTGGGGCCTATGGCTACACCTTC.